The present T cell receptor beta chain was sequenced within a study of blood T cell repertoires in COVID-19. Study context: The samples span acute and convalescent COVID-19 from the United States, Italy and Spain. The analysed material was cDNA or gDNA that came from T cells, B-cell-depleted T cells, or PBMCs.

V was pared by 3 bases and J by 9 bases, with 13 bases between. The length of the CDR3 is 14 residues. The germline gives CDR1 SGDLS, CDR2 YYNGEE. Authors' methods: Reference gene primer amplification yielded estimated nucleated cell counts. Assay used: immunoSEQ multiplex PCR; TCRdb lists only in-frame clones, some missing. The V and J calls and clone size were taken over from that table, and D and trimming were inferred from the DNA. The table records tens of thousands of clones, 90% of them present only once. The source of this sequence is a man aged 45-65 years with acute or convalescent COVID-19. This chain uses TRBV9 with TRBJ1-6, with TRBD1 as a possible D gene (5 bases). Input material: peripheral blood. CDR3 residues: CASSAGDLPSPLHF. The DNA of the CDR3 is TGTGCCAGCAGCGCGGGGGACCTACCTTCACCCCTCCACTTT. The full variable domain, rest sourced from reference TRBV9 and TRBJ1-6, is DSGVTQTPKHLITATGQRVTLRCSPRSGDLSVYWYQQSLDQGLQFLIQYYNGEERAKGNILERFSAQQFPDLHSELNLSSLELGDSALYFCASSAGDLPSPLHFGNGTRLTVT.